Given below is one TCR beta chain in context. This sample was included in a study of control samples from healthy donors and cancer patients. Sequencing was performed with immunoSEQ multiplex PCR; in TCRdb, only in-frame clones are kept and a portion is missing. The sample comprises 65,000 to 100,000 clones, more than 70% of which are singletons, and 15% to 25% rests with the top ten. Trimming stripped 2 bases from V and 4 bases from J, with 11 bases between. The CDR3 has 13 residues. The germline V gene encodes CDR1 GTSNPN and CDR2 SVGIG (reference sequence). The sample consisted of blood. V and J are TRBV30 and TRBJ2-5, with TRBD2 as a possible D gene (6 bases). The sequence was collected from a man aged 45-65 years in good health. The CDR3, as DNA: TGTGCCTGGAGTCTTACCGGGGGAGAGACCCAGTACTTC. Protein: CAWSLTGGETQYF.